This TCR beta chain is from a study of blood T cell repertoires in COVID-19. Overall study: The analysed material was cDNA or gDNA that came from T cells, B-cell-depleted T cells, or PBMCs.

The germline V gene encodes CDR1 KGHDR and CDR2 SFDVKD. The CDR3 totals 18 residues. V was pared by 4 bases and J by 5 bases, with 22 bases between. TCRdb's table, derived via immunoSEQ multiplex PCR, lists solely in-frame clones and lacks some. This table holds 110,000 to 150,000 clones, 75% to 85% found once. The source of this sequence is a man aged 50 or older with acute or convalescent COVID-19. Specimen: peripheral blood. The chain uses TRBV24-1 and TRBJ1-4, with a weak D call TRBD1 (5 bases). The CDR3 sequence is CATSDQTGPASENEKLFF. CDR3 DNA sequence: TGTGCCACCAGTGACCAAACAGGCCCGGCCTCGGAGAATGAAAAACTGTTTTTT.